This section outlines one T cell receptor beta chain sequence together with its context. No cognate antigen has been identified for it. Base qualities are not provided; no much larger clone lies one nucleotide away. Each donor gave one peripheral blood draw, averaging approximately 0.12 L, which was collected into heparinised tubes. A BD FACSAria II and a panel including CD45RO, CCR7, CD25, CD127, CD95 and CD27 were used to sort naive, central memory, regulatory and stem cell-like memory CD4+ T cells. Purity was above 95% for every sorted population. Right away, PBMCs were isolated by Lymphoprep density gradient centrifugation and were stained directly, with no culture step. So that batch effects would be minimized, each experiment stained and sorted samples in pairs, pairing one healthy donor with one patient. The record originates from a study of beta chain features in type 1 diabetes (dated by TCRdb to the late 2010s). With respect to the entire study: Patients and healthy donors did not differ in mean age, gender distribution, total cell number or subset yield. In the study, TCRB repertoires of sorted circulating CD4+ T cell subsets from recently diagnosed type 1 diabetes patients were compared with those of matched healthy donors. A total of around 100 million sorted cells were examined across all samples, and RNA yield correlated strongly with the number of cells per subset. Whereas all 30 or so donors provided naive and central memory subsets, regulatory and stem cell-like memory subsets were isolated from just 8 patients and about 8 healthy donors. Here is what the overall study found, with its caveats: PCR may preferentially amplify shorter templates, but because patient and control samples were amplified and corrected together, any resulting skew would affect both groups equally. Because small numbers of individuals were included in the HLA sub-analyses, any influence of HLA type on TCRB rearrangement was left unresolved. Naive, central memory and regulatory TCRB repertoires appeared more similar among patients than among healthy donors. Fewer insertions and more nucleotide deletions at VDJ recombination sites were observed in patients with type 1 diabetes, implying thymic rearrangement abnormalities. Because cDNA rather than genomic DNA was sequenced, highly expressing activated cells could have been over-represented, although no difference in activation and CD3 levels was found between groups. In all four CD4+ subsets, TCRB CDR3 length was moderately but significantly shorter in type 1 diabetes patients.

All of the isolated RNA was reverse transcribed with the High Capacity cDNA Reverse Transcription Kit, so expressed TCRB transcripts were sequenced. Naive, central memory and regulatory T cell samples underwent deep immunoSEQ sequencing, averaging about 3.5 million total reads per sample. Sorted cells were lysed in RLT buffer, and RNA was extracted using DNase-treated RNeasy Micro or Mini kits according to cell number. To prevent cross-contamination, each cell subset was processed individually, whereas patient and healthy donor samples were processed jointly. The immunoSEQ multiplex PCR was used to amplify TCRB sequences from cDNA, yielding 87-bp fragments that span the CDR3 region. Sequencing of the amplicons was performed on the Illumina HiSeq platform. Regarding the original processing steps: PCR bias was corrected computationally using synthetic template baselines, and reads within Hamming distance 2 were collapsed, with unmergeable singletons discarded. Reads were aligned to IMGT to assign V, D and J genes, CDR3 length, and insertions or deletions at six rearrangement sites. Within each subset, clonotype counts were normalized to sorted cell number, after which true diversity and Gini coefficients were computed with the tcR R package. Repertoire sharing was quantified using the overlap coefficient calculated on TCRB nucleotide sequences. Not all clones reach the TCRdb copy of this immuneACCESS table, which keeps in-frame sequences only. Checked studies attribute under half of the gap to unresolved V genes and leave the rest unexplained. V, J and clone size are taken as reported in that table, and D and trimming were inferred from the DNA itself. Across this sample there are nearly 350,000 clones, with approximately 8.2% seen only once. The ten largest clones add up to around 0.45% of the sample.

Including the terminal cysteine and phenylalanine, the CDR3 comprises 13 residues. Kept here is only the CDR3 DNA, which spans 39 bases and is read in frame from base 1. Relative to germline, V is 3 bases shorter and J is 4 bases shorter, with 7 bases between their ends. The CDR1 and CDR2 encoded by the germline V gene are KGHSH and LQKENI. This chain joins TRBV18 to TRBJ2-1; matching of 5 bases hints at TRBD1 as the D gene. This clonotype was sampled from a woman aged 18-29 years in good health. The material sequenced was central memory CD4+ T cells from blood. The nucleotides read TGTGCCAGCTCACCGCAGGGTTACAATGAGCAGTTCTTC. It is translated as CASSPQGYNEQFF.